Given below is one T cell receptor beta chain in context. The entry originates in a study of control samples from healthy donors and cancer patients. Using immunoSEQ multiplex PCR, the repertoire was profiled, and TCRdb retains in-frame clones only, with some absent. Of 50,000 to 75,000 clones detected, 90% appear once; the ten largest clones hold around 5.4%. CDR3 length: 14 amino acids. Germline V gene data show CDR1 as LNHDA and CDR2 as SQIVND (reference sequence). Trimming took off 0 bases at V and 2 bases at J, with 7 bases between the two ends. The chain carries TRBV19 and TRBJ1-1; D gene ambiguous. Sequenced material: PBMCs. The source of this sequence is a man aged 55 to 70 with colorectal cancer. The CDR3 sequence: CASSIEWQNTEAFF. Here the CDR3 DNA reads TGTGCCAGTAGTATAGAGTGGCAAAACACTGAAGCTTTCTTT.